The entry below gives a single T cell receptor beta chain sequence along with its context. As yet, its antigen is unknown. The source of the sample is a study of cytomegalovirus exposure and HLA in healthy donors. Study-level points and caveats: Within the 90 to 150 validation repertoires, first-cohort TCR clusters tended to co-occur, according to a later analysis.

Trimming stripped 8 bases from V and 8 bases from J, with 18 bases between. The germline CDR1 and CDR2 sequences are MNHEY and SMNVEV (reference sequence). This CDR3 region has 13 residues. Method: immunoSEQ multiplex PCR; TCRdb's copy keeps in-frame clones and lacks some. Of roughly 82,000 clones in the sample, about 92% were seen once. The sequence derives from a man aged 18 to 29 in good health and CMV-seronegative. Sequences were obtained from PBMCs. The rearrangement uses TRBV27 and TRBJ1-1; possible D gene TRBD1, 6 bases. The CDR3 coding sequence is TGTGCCAGCGGTATGAACAGGGTCGGAGAAGCTTTCTTT. Its translation: CASGMNRVGEAFF.